Following are 18 T cell receptor beta chains from one sample sequenced in a study of T cell responses to AZD1222 COVID-19 vaccine. Here immunoSEQ multiplex PCR was the method, and the copy in TCRdb shows in-frame clones only, minus some. The profile shows about 120,000 clones, roughly 91% of them singletons. The sample here was peripheral blood, taken on day 0 of AZD1222 vaccination. These receptors all come from an adult in good health.

The chain has TRBV3-1 (or the pseudogene TRBV3-2) and TRBJ2-1; D not certain. V dropped 0 bases and J dropped 1 base, with 13 bases sitting between them. CDR3 size: 17 residues. Per the germline V gene, CDR1 is LGHDT and CDR2 is YNNKEL (reference sequence). DNA of the CDR3: TGTGCCAGCAGCCAAGAAGTATGGCCTGATTCCTACAATGAGCAGTTCTTC. It encodes CASSQEVWPDSYNEQFF.

The table lists this clone with a count of one. The chain combines TRBV5-1 with TRBJ2-1, with TRBD2 matching over 11 bases. V trimming: 3 bases; J trimming: 3 bases; junction bases outside the gene matches: 2. Germline CDR1 and CDR2: SGHRS and YFSETQ. The CDR3 is made up of 15 amino acids. The CDR3, as DNA: TGCGCCAGCAGCTCGGGACTAGCGGTCTACAATGAGCAGTTCTTC. Encoded protein: CASSSGLAVYNEQFF. Full variable domain (remainder filled in from reference TRBV5-1 and TRBJ2-1): KAGVTQTPRYLIKTRGQQVTLSCSPISGHRSVSWYQQTPGQGLQFLFEYFSETQRNKGNFPGRFSGRQFSNSRSEMNVSTLELGDSALYLCASSSGLAVYNEQFFGPGTRLTVL.

This clone appeared once. This chain links TRBV6-5 with TRBJ1-1; possibly TRBD1 for D (5 bases). CDR3 length equals 15 residues. CDR1 is MNHEY, CDR2 SVGAGI, per germline. V was pared by 6 bases and J by 3 bases, with 17 bases between. The CDR3 here is CASSRAGGRYTEAFF. CDR3 sequence (DNA): TGTGCCAGCAGCCGTGCGGGGGGTAGGTACACTGAAGCTTTCTTT.

The chain links TRBV2 to TRBJ2-7, with 9 bases fitting TRBD1. V lost 8 bases, J lost 3 bases, and 5 bases stayed unmatched. The CDR3 has 13 residues. CDR1 and CDR2 from the germline V gene are SNHLY and FYNNEI. Here the CDR3 reads CASGRTGDYEQYF. The CDR3 region has the DNA TGTGCCAGCGGCCGGACAGGGGACTACGAGCAGTACTTC.

This chain connects TRBV19 to TRBJ1-5; D possibly corresponds to TRBD1 (5 bases). The germline V gene has CDR1 LNHDA and CDR2 SQIVND (reference sequence). Trimming stripped 2 bases from V and 4 bases from J, with 12 bases between. The CDR3 sequence is 15 residues long. CDR3 sequence (DNA): TGTGCCAGTAGTATATACCCTGGGGGGAATCAGCCCCAGCATTTT. It translates to CASSIYPGGNQPQHF.

V gene TRBV29-1 combines with J gene TRBJ1-5; D gene unclear. The CDR3 totals 13 residues. V was cut by 3 bases and J by 3 bases, with 9 bases left in between. In germline, CDR1 is SQVTM, CDR2 ANQGSEA. CDR3 coding DNA: TGCAGCGTTGAGGAACAGTACAATCAGCCCCAGCATTTT. Translation gives CSVEEQYNQPQHF.

The CDR3 sequence: CASSYSRAAGYEQFF. CDR3 coding DNA: TGTGCCAGCAGTTACTCGAGAGCAGCGGGGTATGAGCAGTTCTTC. This chain links TRBV6-5 with TRBJ2-1; 7 positions match TRBD2. This CDR3 comprises 15 residues. Per the germline V gene, CDR1 is MNHEY and CDR2 is SVGAGI. V was pared by 0 bases and J by 8 bases, with 7 bases of the junction left unmatched.

The table lists this clone with a count of one. The genes are TRBV7-9 and TRBJ2-7, with a possible D match to TRBD1 (6 bases). Trimming shortened V by 1 base and J by 3 bases, and 10 bases separated the two germline ends. The germline gives CDR1 SEHNR, CDR2 FQNEAQ (reference sequence). This CDR3 spans 14 amino acids. In DNA, the CDR3 is TGTGCCAGCAGCTTAGATGCCAGGGGCTACGAGCAGTACTTC. Protein product: CASSLDARGYEQYF.

A single count supports this clone. This chain connects TRBV4-1 to TRBJ2-3; 9 bases line up with TRBD2. Germline V CDR1 and CDR2: MGHRA, YSYEKL. The ends lost 4 bases at V and 1 base at J; junction bases unmatched: 9. The CDR3 is 17 amino acids. DNA of the CDR3: TGCGCCAGCAGCCCCCTCCGGGCTAGCGGGGGCACAGATACGCAGTATTTT. It is translated as CASSPLRASGGTDTQYF.

The rearrangement links TRBV28 to TRBJ2-5; 7 bases agree with TRBD2. Trimming cost V 7 bases and J 5 bases; bases outside gene matches: 7. Germline V gene lookup returns CDR1 MDHEN and CDR2 SYDVKM. This CDR3 is built from 13 residues. Written as DNA, the CDR3 is TGTGCCAGCACCTGGGGGGGACGGGAGACCCAGTACTTC. Protein product: CASTWGGRETQYF.

This clone was observed a single time. The chain uses TRBV29-1 and TRBJ1-2, with 8 bases fitting TRBD1. CDR1 and CDR2 from the germline V gene are SQVTM and ANQGSEA. This CDR3 contains 16 residues. The V gene end was trimmed by 1 base and the J gene end by 3 bases; junction bases not matched to a gene: 10. The CDR3 DNA reads as TGCAGCGTTGAAGGAGGGTTTTACAGGGGGGACTATGGCTACACCTTC. Its protein is CSVEGGFYRGDYGYTF.

V and J are TRBV14 and TRBJ2-5; D gene unclear. CDR1 is SGHDN, CDR2 FVKESK, per germline. The CDR3 covers 12 residues. The V gene lost 4 bases and the J gene lost 3 bases, with 6 bases spanning the gap. The CDR3 loop is CASSRREETQYF. In DNA, the CDR3 is TGTGCCAGCAGCCGCAGAGAAGAGACCCAGTACTTC.

This chain links TRBV5-6 with TRBJ1-1, with 9 bases matching TRBD1. In germline, CDR1 is SGHDT, CDR2 YYEEEE. V was pared by 2 bases and J by 8 bases, with 13 bases of the junction left unmatched. This CDR3 region has 16 residues. The CDR3 nucleotides read TGTGCCAGCAGCTTCGGCCCGGGACAGGGTCGGCACGAAGCTTTCTTT. Its protein is CASSFGPGQGRHEAFF.

V usage is TRBV19 and J usage is TRBJ1-2; 10 positions agree with TRBD1. From germline, CDR1 is LNHDA and CDR2 SQIVND (reference sequence). Germline trimming cut 5 bases from V and 5 bases from J; bases unmatched to any gene: 11. The CDR3 sequence is 16 residues long. CDR3 sequence reads: CASSPGNPGQGYGYTF. CDR3 coding DNA: TGTGCCAGTAGTCCTGGAAACCCGGGACAGGGGTATGGCTACACCTTC.

About this clone itself: Within the sample, other DNA sequences also encode this same CDR3. The chain uses TRBV7-8 and TRBJ1-4; D possibly corresponds to TRBD1 (6 bases). Germline loops: CDR1 SGHVS, CDR2 FQNEAQ. There are 15 residues in the CDR3. V gave up 1 base and J gave up 2 bases, with 8 bases separating them. The CDR3 region is CASSLDRATNEKLFF. CDR3 in DNA: TGTGCCAGCAGCTTAGACAGGGCGACTAATGAAAAACTGTTTTTT.

The genes are TRBV4-2 and TRBJ2-2, with D uncertain. This CDR3 is 17 amino acids long. Trimming removed 0 bases from V and 1 base from J, with 12 bases in between. Germline V gives CDR1 LGHNA, CDR2 YNFKEQ. Here the CDR3 reads CASSQEVSSGNTGELFF. As DNA, the CDR3 is TGTGCCAGCAGCCAAGAGGTGTCGTCAGGGAACACCGGGGAGCTGTTTTTT.

The chain uses TRBV5-5 and TRBJ1-1; no reliable D call. Germline V lookup: CDR1 SGHKS, CDR2 YYEKEE (reference sequence). The CDR3 extends over 15 amino acids. V dropped 0 bases and J dropped 3 bases, with 12 bases sitting between them. This CDR3 reads CASSLDLAFYTEAFF. As DNA, the CDR3 is TGTGCCAGCAGCTTGGATCTAGCCTTCTACACTGAAGCTTTCTTT.

The gene calls are TRBV7-9 and TRBJ2-1, with TRBD2 matching 8 bases. The CDR3 contains 17 residues. Germline V gene lookup returns CDR1 SEHNR and CDR2 FQNEAQ (reference sequence). The J segment lost 3 bases and the V segment lost 2 bases, leaving 9 bases of the junction unmatched. CDR3 bases: TGTGCCAGCAGCTTATCCGGGACTAGTCTTTTCTACAATGAGCAGTTCTTC. The encoded protein is CASSLSGTSLFYNEQFF.